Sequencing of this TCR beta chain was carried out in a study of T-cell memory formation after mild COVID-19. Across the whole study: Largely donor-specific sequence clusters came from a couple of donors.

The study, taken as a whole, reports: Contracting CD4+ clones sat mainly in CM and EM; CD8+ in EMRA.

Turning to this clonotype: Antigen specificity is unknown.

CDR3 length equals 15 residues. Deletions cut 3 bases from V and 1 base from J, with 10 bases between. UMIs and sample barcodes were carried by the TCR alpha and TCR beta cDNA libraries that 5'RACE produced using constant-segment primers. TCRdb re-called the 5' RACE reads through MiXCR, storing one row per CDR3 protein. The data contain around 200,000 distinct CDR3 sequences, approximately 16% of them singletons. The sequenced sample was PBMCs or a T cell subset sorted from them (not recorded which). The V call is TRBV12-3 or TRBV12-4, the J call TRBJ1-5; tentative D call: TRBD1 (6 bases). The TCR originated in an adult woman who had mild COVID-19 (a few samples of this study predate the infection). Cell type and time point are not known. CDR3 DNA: TGTGCCAGCAGTTTCACGGGACAAAGCAATCAGCCCCAGCATTTT. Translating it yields CASSFTGQSNQPQHF.